This TCR beta chain is from a study of OX40 agonist ivuxolimab in advanced cancers. This clone appeared a single time. Baseline, cycle 4 day 1, and cycle 7 day 1 were the blood sampling points. Assay: immunoSEQ multiplex PCR; the TCRdb copy retains only in-frame clones and omits some. This sample has around 70,000 clones, with 88% found just once. This receptor was obtained from an adult with an advanced solid tumor such as melanoma, head and neck, liver or kidney cancer. Sequenced here: CD4+ or CD8+ T cells sorted from blood, sampled in a trial of the OX40 agonist ivuxolimab.

CDR3 in amino acids: CASRLTGKTEAFF. In nucleotides, the CDR3 is TGTGCCAGCAGATTGACGGGGAAGACTGAAGCTTTCTTT. The chain has TRBV2 and TRBJ1-1; D remains unclear. CDR3 length: 13 residues. Germline V gene data show CDR1 as SNHLY and CDR2 as FYNNEI. Trimming cost V 6 bases and J 5 bases, with 13 bases left between them.